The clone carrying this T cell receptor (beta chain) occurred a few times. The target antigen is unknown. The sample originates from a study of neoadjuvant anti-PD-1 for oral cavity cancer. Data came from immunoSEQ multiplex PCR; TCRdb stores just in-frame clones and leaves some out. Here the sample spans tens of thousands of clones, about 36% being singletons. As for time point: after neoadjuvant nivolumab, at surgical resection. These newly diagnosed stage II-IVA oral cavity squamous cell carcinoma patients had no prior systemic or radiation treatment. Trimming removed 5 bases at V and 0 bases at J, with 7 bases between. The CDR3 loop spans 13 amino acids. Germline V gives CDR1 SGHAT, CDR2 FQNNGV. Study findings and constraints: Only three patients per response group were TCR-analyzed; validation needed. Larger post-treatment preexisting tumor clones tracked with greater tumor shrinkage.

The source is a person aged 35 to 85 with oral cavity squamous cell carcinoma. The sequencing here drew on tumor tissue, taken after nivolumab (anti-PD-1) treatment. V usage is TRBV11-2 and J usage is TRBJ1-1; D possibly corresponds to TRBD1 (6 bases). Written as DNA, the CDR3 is TGTGCCAGCAGCCAGGGGATGAACACTGAAGCTTTCTTT. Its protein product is CASSQGMNTEAFF.